This T cell receptor (beta chain) was retrieved from a study of T cell repertoires in cytomegalovirus infection. Whole-study context: Public TCR beta signature analysis indicated the presence of both CMV infection and matching HLA type. Study-wide findings and caveats: HLA-C-restricted CMV-specific TCR beta clonotypes were dominant in the ex vivo response. Individuals carrying CMV plus the relevant HLA were identified by cumulative frequency of public TCR beta families.

TCRdb recomputed calls from the reads with MiXCR, one row per CDR3 protein. The sample lists about 140,000 distinct CDR3 sequences, approximately 5.9% occurring once. This clonotype appeared many times. Its antigen is not known. This CDR3 comprises 14 residues. Germline assignment: CDR1 SGHTA and CDR2 FQGNSA. Trimming pared 5 bases from V and 1 base from J, leaving 9 bases between. The origin of this receptor is a human donor in good health (CMV status not recorded). Some clones in this sample may be carry-over from other donors' samples. The chain has TRBV7-2 and TRBJ1-3; unclear D gene. Input material: PBMCs. In DNA form, the CDR3 reads TGTGCCAGCAGCCTCTCCCCGTCTGGAAACACCATATATTTT. The encoded protein is CASSLSPSGNTIYF.